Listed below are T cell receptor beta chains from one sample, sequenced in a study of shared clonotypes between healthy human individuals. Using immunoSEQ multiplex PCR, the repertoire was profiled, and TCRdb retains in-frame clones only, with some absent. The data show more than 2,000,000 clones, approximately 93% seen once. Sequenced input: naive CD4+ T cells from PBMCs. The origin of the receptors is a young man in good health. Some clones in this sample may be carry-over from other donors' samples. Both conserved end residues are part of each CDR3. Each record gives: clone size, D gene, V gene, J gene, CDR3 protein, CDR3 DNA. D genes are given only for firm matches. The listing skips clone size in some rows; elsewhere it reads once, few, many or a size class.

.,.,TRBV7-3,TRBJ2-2,CASSTSNTGELFF,TGTGCCAGCAGCACCAGCAACACCGGGGAGCTGTTTTTT
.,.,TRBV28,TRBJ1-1,CASSRPGRHTEAFF,TGTGCCAGCAGTAGACCGGGACGCCACACTGAAGCTTTCTTT
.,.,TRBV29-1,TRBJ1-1,CSVEFTSNTEAFF,TGCAGCGTTGAATTCACATCGAACACTGAAGCTTTCTTT
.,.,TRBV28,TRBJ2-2,CASSLGNELGTGELFF,TGTGCCAGCAGTTTAGGAAATGAGCTGGGCACCGGGGAGCTGTTTTTT
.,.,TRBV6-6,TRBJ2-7,CASSYGAGAYEQYF,TGTGCCAGCAGTTACGGAGCAGGGGCCTACGAGCAGTACTTC
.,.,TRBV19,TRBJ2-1,CASSIQIARAGYNEQFF,TGTGCCAGTAGTATCCAGATAGCGCGAGCGGGTTACAATGAGCAGTTCTTC
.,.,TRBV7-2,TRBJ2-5,CASSLVVMQGETQYF,TGTGCCAGCAGCTTAGTGGTGATGCAGGGGGAGACCCAGTACTTC
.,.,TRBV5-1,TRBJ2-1,CASSLGVSYNEQFF,TGCGCCAGCAGCTTAGGGGTTTCCTACAATGAGCAGTTCTTC
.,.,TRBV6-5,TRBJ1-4,CASSRGQDNEKLFF,TGTGCCAGCAGTCGGGGACAAGATAATGAAAAACTGTTTTTT
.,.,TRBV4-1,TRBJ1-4,CASSQEGLSAGKLFF,TGCGCCAGCAGCCAAGAAGGACTATCCGCGGGAAAACTGTTTTTT
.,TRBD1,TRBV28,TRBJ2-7,CASSFHAQGAGYEQYF,TGTGCCAGCAGCTTCCATGCCCAGGGGGCGGGCTACGAGCAGTACTTC
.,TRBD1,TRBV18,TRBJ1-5,CASSQGQVSQPQHF,TGTGCCAGCTCACAGGGACAGGTCAGTCAGCCCCAGCATTTT
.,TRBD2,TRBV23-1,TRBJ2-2,CASSPYRSSGRVGTGELFF,TGCGCCAGCAGTCCTTACAGGTCTAGCGGGAGAGTGGGCACCGGGGAGCTGTTTTTT
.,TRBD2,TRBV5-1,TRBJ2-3,CASTLVPGGTDTQYF,TGCGCCAGCACCTTGGTCCCGGGAGGGACAGATACGCAGTATTTT
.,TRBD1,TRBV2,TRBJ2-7,CASNRDREFHEQYF,TGTGCCAGCAACCGGGACAGGGAATTCCACGAGCAGTACTTC
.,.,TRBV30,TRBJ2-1,CAWSWVDEQFF,TGTGCCTGGAGTTGGGTGGATGAGCAGTTCTTC
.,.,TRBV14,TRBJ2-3,CASSQDTWTTDTQYF,TGTGCCAGCAGCCAAGACACGTGGACGACAGATACGCAGTATTTT
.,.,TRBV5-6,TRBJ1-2,CASSPRGNGYTF,TGTGCCAGCAGCCCCAGGGGAAATGGCTACACCTTC
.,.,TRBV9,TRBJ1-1,CASSEGIMELNTEAFF,TGTGCCAGCAGCGAGGGTATTATGGAATTGAACACTGAAGCTTTCTTT
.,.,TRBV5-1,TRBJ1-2,CASSFSPGYGYTF,TGCGCCAGCAGCTTCTCTCCAGGGTATGGCTACACCTTC
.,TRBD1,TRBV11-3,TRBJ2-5,CASSLGPGQQETQYF,TGTGCCAGCAGCTTAGGACCGGGACAGCAAGAGACCCAGTACTTC
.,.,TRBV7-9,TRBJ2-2,CASSLEMDGELFF,TGTGCCAGCAGCTTAGAGATGGACGGGGAGCTGTTTTTT
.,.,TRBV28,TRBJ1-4,CASSPTHGTNEKLFF,TGTGCCAGCAGCCCGACCCACGGAACTAATGAAAAACTGTTTTTT
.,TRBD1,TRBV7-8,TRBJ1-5,CASSLADRDSLQPQHF,TGTGCCAGCAGCTTAGCAGACCGGGACAGCCTTCAGCCCCAGCATTTT
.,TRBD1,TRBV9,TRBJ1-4,CASSVEGQGNEKLFF,TGTGCCAGCAGCGTAGAGGGACAGGGCAATGAAAAACTGTTTTTT
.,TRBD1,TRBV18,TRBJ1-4,CASSRTGARDEKLFF,TGTGCCAGCTCACGCACAGGGGCAAGGGATGAAAAACTGTTTTTT
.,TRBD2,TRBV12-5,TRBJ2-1,CASGLVGLAGGFEQFF,TGTGCTAGTGGTTTGGTAGGACTAGCGGGAGGTTTTGAGCAGTTCTTC
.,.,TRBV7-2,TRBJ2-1,CASSSAASSYNEQFF,TGTGCCAGCAGCTCAGCAGCGAGCTCCTACAATGAGCAGTTCTTC
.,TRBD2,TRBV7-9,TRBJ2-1,CASSSTSGSYNEQFF,TGTGCCAGCAGCTCGACTAGCGGGTCCTACAATGAGCAGTTCTTC
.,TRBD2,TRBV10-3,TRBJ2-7,CAIMVGTSGREGPGEQYF,TGTGCCATCATGGTTGGGACTAGCGGGAGAGAGGGCCCGGGGGAGCAGTACTTC
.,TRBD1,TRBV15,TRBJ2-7,CATSNRDRGGREQYF,TGTGCCACCAGCAACCGGGACAGGGGGGGTAGGGAGCAGTACTTC
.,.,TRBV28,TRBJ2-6,CASSSQSSGANVLTF,TGTGCCAGCAGTTCCCAGTCCTCTGGGGCCAACGTCCTGACTTTC
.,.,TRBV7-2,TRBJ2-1,CASSLTTRKFF,TGTGCCAGCAGCTTGACCACTAGGAAGTTCTTC
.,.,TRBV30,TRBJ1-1,CAWSGNPNTEAFF,TGTGCCTGGAGTGGGAACCCTAACACTGAAGCTTTCTTT
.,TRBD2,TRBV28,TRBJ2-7,CASSFFRGDEQYF,TGTGCCAGCAGTTTTTTCCGGGGGGACGAGCAGTACTTC
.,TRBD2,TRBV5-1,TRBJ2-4,CASTRLAGLAKNIQYF,TGCGCCAGCACCAGACTAGCGGGACTAGCCAAAAACATTCAGTACTTC
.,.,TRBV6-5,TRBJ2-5,CASSPPGGVETQYF,TGTGCCAGCAGTCCCCCGGGCGGGGTGGAGACCCAGTACTTC
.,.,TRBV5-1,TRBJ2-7,CASSLSPGYEQYF,TGCGCCAGCAGCTTGTCCCCAGGCTACGAGCAGTACTTC
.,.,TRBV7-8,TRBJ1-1,CASSLYREGTEAFF,TGTGCCAGCAGCTTATACAGGGAAGGCACTGAAGCTTTCTTT
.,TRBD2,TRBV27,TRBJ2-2,CASRGGYTGELFF,TGTGCCAGCAGGGGAGGGTACACCGGGGAGCTGTTTTTT
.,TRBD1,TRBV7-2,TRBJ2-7,CASSLTGGSYEQYF,TGTGCCAGCAGCCTTACAGGGGGTTCGTACGAGCAGTACTTC
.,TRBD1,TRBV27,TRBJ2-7,CASRNDRGRGEQYF,TGTGCCAGCAGGAACGACAGGGGGAGAGGCGAGCAGTACTTC
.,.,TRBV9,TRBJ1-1,CASSVGMNTEAFF,TGTGCCAGCAGCGTGGGCATGAACACTGAAGCTTTCTTT
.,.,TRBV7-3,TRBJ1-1,CASSRTGGSLNTEAFF,TGTGCCAGCAGCCGAACAGGTGGCAGCCTGAACACTGAAGCTTTCTTT
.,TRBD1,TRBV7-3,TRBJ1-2,CASSQTGEANYGYTF,TGTGCCAGCAGCCAAACAGGGGAAGCTAACTATGGCTACACCTTC
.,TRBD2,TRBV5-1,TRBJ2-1,CASSLVLAGYEQFF,TGCGCCAGCAGCTTGGTCCTAGCGGGGTATGAGCAGTTCTTC
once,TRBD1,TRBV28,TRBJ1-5,CASSYLLPGQGGNQPQHF,TGTGCCAGCAGCTACCTCTTACCCGGACAGGGTGGGAATCAGCCCCAGCATTTT
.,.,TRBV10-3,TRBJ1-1,CAISESPRRRNTEAFF,TGTGCCATCAGTGAGTCGCCCCGACGGAGGAACACTGAAGCTTTCTTT
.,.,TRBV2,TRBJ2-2,CASSSPTGELFF,TGTGCCAGCAGCTCCCCAACCGGGGAGCTGTTTTTT
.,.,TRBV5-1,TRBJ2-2,CASSSQLGTGELFF,TGCGCCAGCAGCTCCCAACTAGGGACCGGGGAGCTGTTTTTT
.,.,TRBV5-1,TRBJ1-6,CASSLIVGSPLHF,TGCGCCAGCAGCTTGATCGTCGGGTCACCCCTCCACTTT
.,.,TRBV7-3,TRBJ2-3,CASSLDGGTDTQYF,TGTGCCAGCAGCTTAGATGGTGGCACAGATACGCAGTATTTT